This record concerns one T cell receptor (beta chain) sequence. What it binds is not known. This specimen comes from a study of cytomegalovirus exposure and HLA in healthy donors. The junction had 14 bases not matched to a gene; V was cut back by 5 bases and J by 4 bases. Germline V gene lookup returns CDR1 SGHVS and CDR2 FNYEAQ. The CDR3 has 18 amino acids. This PCR relied on a set of 60 Vbeta primers and 13 Jbeta primers. Original processing notes: Roughly 10 million shared chains were among about 80 million unique TCR beta chains counted in a later analysis. This table comes from immunoSEQ multiplex PCR, and its TCRdb copy is limited to in-frame clones, with some not included. V and J calls and clone size are copied from that table; D and trimming were computed from the DNA. The top ten hold less than 2% of the sample, which has around 130,000 clones, around four fifths seen once. Study results and caveats: The study labeled fewer than 200 TCR beta chains cytomegalovirus-associated. Some V segments (TRBV6-2 and TRBV6-3 among them) were excluded as indistinguishable.

The sequence was collected from a man aged 40-49 years in good health and CMV-seronegative. Sequenced: PBMCs. The V gene is TRBV7-6, the J gene TRBJ2-2; 9 positions agree with TRBD1. The chain's CDR3 is CASSQYASGQGFTGELFF. CDR3 nucleotide sequence: TGTGCCAGCAGCCAATACGCGTCGGGACAGGGCTTCACCGGGGAGCTGTTTTTT. The full variable domain, its missing parts supplied by reference TRBV7-6 and TRBJ2-2, is GAGVSQSPRYKVTKRGQDVALRCDPISGHVSLYWYRQALGQGPEFLTYFNYEAQQDKSGLPNDRFSAERPEGSISTLTIQRTEQRDSAMYRCASSQYASGQGFTGELFFGEGSRLTVL.